The 10 T cell receptor beta chains presented below share a single source sample, sequenced in a study of cytomegalovirus exposure and HLA in healthy donors. The PCR used 60 Vbeta and 13 Jbeta primers. TCRdb's table, derived via immunoSEQ multiplex PCR, lists solely in-frame clones and lacks some. The sample records some 150,000 clones, about 80% being singletons. Specimen: PBMCs. These receptors were taken from a man aged 25-40 years in good health and CMV-seropositive.

This sequence joins TRBV28 and TRBJ1-1; 7 nucleotides agree with TRBD1. CDR1 is MDHEN, CDR2 SYDVKM, per germline. CDR3 size: 13 residues. Unmatched junction bases numbered 1, after V lost 5 bases and J lost 1 base. CDR3 sequence: CASSRTGNTEAFF. The CDR3 DNA reads as TGTGCCAGCAGTCGGACAGGGAACACTGAAGCTTTCTTT.

The rearrangement uses TRBV20-1 and TRBJ1-1; tentative D call: TRBD1 (5 bases). The germline gives CDR1 DFQATT, CDR2 SNEGSKA (reference sequence). The CDR3 loop spans 11 amino acids. V lost 5 bases to trimming and J lost 7 bases, with 11 bases between them. The CDR3 reads CSASTANEAFF. The DNA of the CDR3 is TGCAGTGCTTCGACAGCCAATGAAGCTTTCTTT.

The chain is built from TRBV5-1 and TRBJ2-2; 7 nucleotides line up with TRBD1. From germline, CDR1 is SGHRS and CDR2 YFSETQ. V lost 1 base and J lost 0; bases outside the gene matches: 9. This CDR3 has 18 amino acids. CDR3 in DNA: TGCGCCAGCAGCTTGTGGAGCACCGGGACAGCGAACACCGGGGAGCTGTTTTTT. Its protein product is CASSLWSTGTANTGELFF.

V is TRBV5-6 and J is TRBJ2-7, with a weak D call TRBD1 (6 bases). The CDR3 totals 11 residues. CDR1 and CDR2 from the germline V gene are SGHDT and YYEEEE. Trimming left V 7 bases short and J 9 bases short, with 14 bases between. DNA of the CDR3: TGTGCCAGCTCATCAGGGGTCGGGCAGTACTTC. Amino acids: CASSSGVGQYF.

The genes are TRBV5-4 and TRBJ2-7; 14 bases are a match to TRBD2. From germline, CDR1 is SGHNT and CDR2 YYREEE (reference sequence). The CDR3 runs 18 residues. V dropped 3 bases and J dropped 3; count of bases not matched to a gene: 11. The CDR3 here is CASSYGLAGGSRNYEQYF. The CDR3 region has the DNA TGTGCCAGCAGCTACGGACTAGCGGGAGGCTCGAGGAACTACGAGCAGTACTTC.

The gene calls are TRBV19 and TRBJ2-5; 8 bases match TRBD1. The J segment lost 5 bases and the V segment lost 4 bases, leaving 6 bases of the junction unmatched. Germline loops: CDR1 LNHDA, CDR2 SQIVND (reference sequence). The CDR3 has 14 residues. The CDR3 DNA reads TGTGCCAGTAGTAGGACAGGGACGGGGGAGACCCAGTACTTC. Residues: CASSRTGTGETQYF.

The CDR3 here is CSVATRNEQYF. In nucleotides, the CDR3 is TGCAGCGTTGCGACAAGGAACGAGCAGTACTTC. The rearrangement links TRBV29-1 to TRBJ2-7; D gene ambiguous. V was cut by 4 bases and J by 5 bases, with 9 bases left in between. The CDR3 has 11 amino acids. CDR1 is SQVTM, CDR2 ANQGSEA, per germline.

The chain employs TRBV6-1 and TRBJ2-4, with TRBD1 matching 9 bases. CDR1 and CDR2 (germline): MNHNS, SASEGT. The CDR3 has 13 residues. Trimming took 4 bases from V and 9 from J; bases not matched to a gene: 4. The CDR3 nucleotides read TGTGCCAGCAGTGTGCAGGGACAGGGCATTCAGTACTTC. Amino acid sequence: CASSVQGQGIQYF.

The CDR3, as DNA: TGTGCCAGCAGCGTGGGGGACAGGGGGCTTTCCGGAAACACCATATATTTT. It yields the protein CASSVGDRGLSGNTIYF. V usage is TRBV9 and J usage is TRBJ1-3; 12 bases are a match to TRBD1. V was pared by 2 bases and J by 4 bases, with 7 bases of the junction left unmatched. CDR3 length equals 17 residues. Germline V gene sequence: CDR1 SGDLS, CDR2 YYNGEE.

This clone has a single count. The rearrangement joins TRBV19 to TRBJ2-7; 9 nucleotides line up with TRBD1. The CDR3 contains 15 residues. V dropped 3 bases and J dropped 2; count of bases not matched to a gene: 5. The germline CDR1 and CDR2 sequences are LNHDA and SQIVND (reference sequence). The DNA of the CDR3 is TGTGCCAGTAGTATTCAAGGGACAGGGACCTACGAGCAGTACTTC. Translating gives CASSIQGTGTYEQYF.